The present T cell receptor (beta chain) was sequenced within a study of OX40 agonist ivuxolimab in advanced cancers. Whole-study context: Patients were dosed intravenously with ivuxolimab at 0.01 to 10 mg/kg every 2 weeks. Antecedent anti-PD-1, anti-PD-L1 or anti-CTLA-4 therapy was permissible, with about 39% having received some. Study-wide results and caveats: Partial responders treated at 0.1-3.0 mg/kg exhibited clonal expansion among the lowest measured. Expanded clones were, on average, more numerous in CD8+ T cells than in CD4+.

The assay was immunoSEQ multiplex PCR, and TCRdb's table has in-frame clones only and misses some. The table records over 85,000 clones, about four fifths of them present only once. V shed 4 bases and J shed 4 bases, with 14 bases lying between them. CDR3 length equals 14 residues. Per germline, CDR1 SGHDT and CDR2 YYEEEE. Comment on this clone: Its antigen is currently unknown.

The clonotype was recovered from an adult with an advanced solid tumor such as melanoma, head and neck, liver or kidney cancer. Sequencing was performed on CD4+ or CD8+ T cells sorted from blood, taken in a trial of the OX40 agonist ivuxolimab. The J gene is TRBJ1-1, the V gene TRBV5-6; no firm D call. CDR3 protein: CASSHSEGITEAFF. CDR3 sequence (DNA): TGTGCCAGCAGCCACTCTGAGGGTATCACTGAAGCTTTCTTT.